The clone carrying this T cell receptor (beta chain) was detected many times. Its specificity is not known. TCR beta VDJ combinations and CDR3 sequences were profiled from genomic DNA. Via MiXCR, TCRdb re-called the reads, giving one row per CDR3 protein. The sample yields roughly 160,000 distinct CDR3 sequences, around half seen once. CDR3 length: 16 residues. V lost 2 bases, J lost 0 bases, and 10 bases lay in between. Germline V gene data show CDR1 as SGHTA and CDR2 as FQGTGA. Patients who underwent sequencing had shown CD8+CD57+ cell expansion by flow cytometry. The patients all had a severe acquired aplastic anemia diagnosis. The entry originates in a study of CD8+CD57+ T cells in acquired aplastic anemia. Study context: Yields of DNA that came from sorted CD4+ and CD8+ cells averaged roughly 3 ug. Findings and limits, study-wide: Significant differences in CD8+ Simpson's diversity were not observed between patients and controls. Patients shared around 31 CD8+ CDR3 sequences with controls.

This clonotype originated in a human donor with aplastic anemia. The chain recombines TRBV7-3 with TRBJ2-2; D may be TRBD1 or TRBD2 (5 bases each). Sequencing used sorted CD4+, CD8+, or CD8+CD57+ T cells (not recorded which) from PBMCs. CDR3 sequence (DNA): TGTGCCAGCAGCTTATTGGGGCGGGCGAACACCGGGGAGCTGTTTTTT. As protein: CASSLLGRANTGELFF.